A single sample gave rise to the 14 T cell receptor beta chains below, sequenced in a study of cytomegalovirus exposure and HLA in healthy donors. The PCR contained 60 Vbeta and 13 Jbeta primers. Method: immunoSEQ multiplex PCR; TCRdb's copy keeps in-frame clones and lacks some. In all, the sample yields around 88,000 clones. The sequenced material came from PBMCs. The receptors stem from a girl aged 10 to 17 in good health and CMV-seropositive.

The V and J genes are TRBV11-2 and TRBJ2-7; tentatively, D is TRBD1 (5 bases). Trimming pared 5 bases from V and 3 bases from J, leaving 11 bases between. This CDR3 spans 13 amino acids. Per germline, CDR1 SGHAT and CDR2 FQNNGV. In nucleotides, the CDR3 is TGTGCCAGCAGCCCGGACATAGACTACGAGCAGTACTTC. Translation gives CASSPDIDYEQYF.

The chain is built from TRBV28 and TRBJ1-2; 10 bases agree with TRBD1. The germline V gene has CDR1 MDHEN and CDR2 SYDVKM. Trimming took 5 bases from V and 6 from J; bases not matched to a gene: 3. The CDR3 is 13 residues long. The CDR3 region is CASSLGTGDGYTF. CDR3 nucleotides: TGTGCCAGCAGTCTCGGGACAGGGGATGGCTACACCTTC.

J is TRBJ1-5 and V is TRBV18; D is possibly TRBD1 (6 bases). Looked up from germline, CDR1 is KGHSH and CDR2 is LQKENI. V lost 3 bases, J lost 4 bases, and 7 bases lay in between. The CDR3 contains 13 residues. DNA of the CDR3: TGTGCCAGCTCACCTCAGGGGAATCAGCCCCAGCATTTT. It translates to CASSPQGNQPQHF.

On this clone: One junction end does not reproduce the germline sequence, and a read error may be involved. Other nucleotide sequences from this sample produce the same CDR3. The chain recombines TRBV18 with TRBJ1-2; a weak D match, TRBD1 (6 bases). CDR3 length equals 15 residues. The germline V gene encodes CDR1 KGHSH and CDR2 LQKENI. CDR3 in DNA: TGCGCCAGCTCACCTGACAGGAGCGTTGGCTATGGCTACACCTTC. Protein product: CASSPDRSVGYGYTF. The full variable domain, rest sourced from reference TRBV18 and TRBJ1-2, is NAGVMQNPRHLVRRRGQEARLRCSPMKGHSHVYWYRQLPEEGLKFMVYLQKENIIDESGMPKERFSAEFPKEGPSILRIQQVVRGDSAAYFCASSPDRSVGYGYTFGSGTRLTVV.

The CDR3 region is CASSVGQLVKAETQYF. The CDR3 DNA is TGTGCCAGCAGCGTAGGCCAACTAGTTAAGGCGGAGACCCAGTACTTC. V and J are TRBV9 and TRBJ2-5; a weak D match, TRBD2 (5 bases). Per the germline V gene, CDR1 is SGDLS and CDR2 is YYNGEE. V was clipped by 0 bases and J by 5 bases, with 17 bases between them. The CDR3 spans 16 residues.

The chain links TRBV11-2 to TRBJ2-7, with 11 positions matching TRBD2. The V and J ends lost 5 bases and 0 bases, in that order; junction bases with no gene match: 3. The CDR3 totals 15 residues. CDR1 is SGHAT, CDR2 FQNNGV, per germline. CDR3 bases: TGTGCCAGCAGCCAGGGACTAGCGGACTCCTACGAGCAGTACGTC. Translated, it gives CASSQGLADSYEQYV.

This chain uses TRBV30 with TRBJ1-6; 9 bases are a match to TRBD1. The CDR3 is 13 residues long. Germline V gives CDR1 GTSNPN, CDR2 SVGIG (reference sequence). V lost 2 bases and J lost 8; bases outside the gene matches: 1. For the CDR3, the DNA is TGTGCCTGGAGTAGGACAGGGGATTCACCCCTCCACTTT. Translating gives CAWSRTGDSPLHF.

A word on this clone: The germline gene is not matched at one end of the junction; a read error may be the cause. The V and J genes are TRBV4-2 and TRBJ1-1; TRBD1 might be the D (5 bases). CDR3 length equals 14 residues. Germline V gene sequence: CDR1 LGHNA, CDR2 YNFKEQ. The CDR3 DNA sequence: TGTGCCAGCAGATCGGGGGTTCCGAACACTGAAGATTTCTTT. Translating it yields CASRSGVPNTEDFF.

The chain joins TRBV11-2 to TRBJ1-2; a possible D gene is TRBD1 (6 bases). V lost 4 bases, J lost 5 bases, and 11 bases lay in between. Germline V gives CDR1 SGHAT, CDR2 FQNNGV. CDR3 length: 13 residues. The CDR3 reads CASSSRGLYGYTF. CDR3 nucleotides: TGTGCCAGCAGCTCCAGGGGCTTATATGGCTACACCTTC.

The chain combines TRBV4-3 with TRBJ2-7; D perhaps matches TRBD2 (6 bases). CDR3 length: 19 residues. Germline CDR1 and CDR2: LGHNA and YSLEER. V was pared by 0 bases and J by 2 bases, with 23 bases between. The CDR3 DNA is TGCGCCAGCAGCCAAGATAAAGGACCCGGTGGGGGGAAGCCCTACGAGCAGTACTTC. It is translated as CASSQDKGPGGGKPYEQYF.

The chain employs TRBV19 and TRBJ2-1, with D unresolved. V was trimmed by 0 bases and J by 1 base, leaving 10 bases between them. Germline V gives CDR1 LNHDA, CDR2 SQIVND (reference sequence). CDR3 length: 16 residues. The CDR3: CASSIERRRSYNEQFF. The CDR3 region has the DNA TGTGCCAGTAGTATAGAGAGGCGTAGGTCCTACAATGAGCAGTTCTTC.

V and J are TRBV9 and TRBJ1-2; 8 bases line up with TRBD1. J was trimmed by 4 bases and V by 2 bases; bases with no gene match: 19. Looked up from germline, CDR1 is SGDLS and CDR2 is YYNGEE. This CDR3 region has 19 residues. Here the CDR3 DNA reads TGTGCCAGCAGCGTTGGGTTGGGGGAGGGGACAGGAAAATTCTATGGCTACACCTTC. This encodes CASSVGLGEGTGKFYGYTF. Full variable domain (rest looked up from reference TRBV9 and TRBJ1-2): DSGVTQTPKHLITATGQRVTLRCSPRSGDLSVYWYQQSLDQGLQFLIQYYNGEERAKGNILERFSAQQFPDLHSELNLSSLELGDSALYFCASSVGLGEGTGKFYGYTFGSGTRLTVV.

The chain recombines TRBV4-2 with TRBJ1-2; 7 bases match TRBD1. The CDR3 contains 16 residues. The V segment lost 3 bases and the J segment 1 base; nucleotides outside the gene matches: 8. CDR1 and CDR2 from the germline V gene are LGHNA and YNFKEQ. The CDR3 sequence: CASSQEKTGVNYGYTF. CDR3 sequence (DNA): TGTGCCAGCAGCCAGGAGAAAACAGGGGTTAACTATGGCTACACCTTC.

This chain links TRBV28 with TRBJ1-2; 9 positions match TRBD1. Unmatched junction bases numbered 10, after V lost 2 bases and J lost 3 bases. The CDR3 contains 17 residues. Germline loops: CDR1 MDHEN, CDR2 SYDVKM. CDR3 region: CASSLLGGTGIHYGYTF. The CDR3 coding sequence is TGTGCCAGCAGTTTACTCGGCGGGACAGGGATTCACTATGGCTACACCTTC.